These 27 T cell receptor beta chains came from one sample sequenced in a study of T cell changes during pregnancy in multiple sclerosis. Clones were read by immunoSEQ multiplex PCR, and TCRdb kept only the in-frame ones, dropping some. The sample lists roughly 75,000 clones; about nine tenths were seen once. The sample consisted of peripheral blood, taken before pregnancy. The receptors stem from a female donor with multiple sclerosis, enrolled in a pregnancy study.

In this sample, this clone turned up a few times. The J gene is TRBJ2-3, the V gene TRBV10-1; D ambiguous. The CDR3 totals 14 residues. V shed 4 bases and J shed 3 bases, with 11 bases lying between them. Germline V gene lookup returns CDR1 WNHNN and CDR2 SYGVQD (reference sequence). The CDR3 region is CASSGGWRTDTQYF. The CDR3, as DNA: TGCGCCAGCAGTGGAGGCTGGAGAACAGATACGCAGTATTTT.

The CDR3 protein is CASSEVVSANEKLFF. CDR3 bases: TGTGCCAGCAGTGAAGTCGTCTCAGCTAATGAAAAACTGTTTTTT. The gene calls are TRBV2 and TRBJ1-4; D is unresolved. CDR1 SNHLY and CDR2 FYNNEI come from the germline V gene. CDR3 length: 15 amino acids. V was trimmed by 1 base and J by 3 bases, leaving 9 bases between them.

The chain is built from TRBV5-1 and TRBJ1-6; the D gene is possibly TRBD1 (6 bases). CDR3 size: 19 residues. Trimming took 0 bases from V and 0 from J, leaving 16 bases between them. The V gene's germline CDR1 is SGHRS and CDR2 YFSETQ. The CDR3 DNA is TGCGCCAGCAGCTTGGTAGGGGCAGGGGTTAGCTCCTATAATTCACCCCTCCACTTT. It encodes CASSLVGAGVSSYNSPLHF.

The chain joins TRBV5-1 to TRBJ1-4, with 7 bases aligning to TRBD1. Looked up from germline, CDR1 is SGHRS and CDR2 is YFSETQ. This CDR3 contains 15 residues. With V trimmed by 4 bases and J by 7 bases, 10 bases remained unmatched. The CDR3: CASSPPGAGGEKLFF. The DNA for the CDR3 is TGCGCCAGCAGCCCACCCGGGGCAGGGGGTGAAAAACTGTTTTTT.

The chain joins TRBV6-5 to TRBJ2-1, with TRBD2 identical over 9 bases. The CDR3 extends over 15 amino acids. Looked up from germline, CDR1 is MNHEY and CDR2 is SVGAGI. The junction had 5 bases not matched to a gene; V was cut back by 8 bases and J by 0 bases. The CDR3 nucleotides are TGTGCCAGCGTCGCGGGGGGGAGCTCCTACAATGAGCAGTTCTTC. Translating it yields CASVAGGSSYNEQFF.

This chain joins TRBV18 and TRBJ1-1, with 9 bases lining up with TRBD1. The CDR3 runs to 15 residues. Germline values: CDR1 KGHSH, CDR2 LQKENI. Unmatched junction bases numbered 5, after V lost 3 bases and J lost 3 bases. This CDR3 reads CASSPTDRGDTEAFF. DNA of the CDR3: TGTGCCAGCTCACCGACAGACAGGGGGGACACTGAAGCTTTCTTT.

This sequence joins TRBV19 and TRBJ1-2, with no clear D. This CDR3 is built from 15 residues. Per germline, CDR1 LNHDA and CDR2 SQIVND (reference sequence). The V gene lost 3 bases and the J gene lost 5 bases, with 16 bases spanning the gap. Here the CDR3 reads CASSIVRGGDYGYTF. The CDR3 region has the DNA TGTGCCAGTAGTATTGTCCGTGGAGGAGATTATGGCTACACCTTC. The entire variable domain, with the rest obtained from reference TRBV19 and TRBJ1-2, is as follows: DGGITQSPKYLFRKEGQNVTLSCEQNLNHDAMYWYRQDPGQGLRLIYYSQIVNDFQKGDIAEGYSVSREKKESFPLTVTSAQKNPTAFYLCASSIVRGGDYGYTFGSGTRLTVV.

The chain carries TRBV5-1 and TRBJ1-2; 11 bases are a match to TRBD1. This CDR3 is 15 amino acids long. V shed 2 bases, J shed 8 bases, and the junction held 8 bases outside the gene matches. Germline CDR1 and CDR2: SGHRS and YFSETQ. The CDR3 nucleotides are TGCGCCAGCAGCTTAACGGGACAGGGGGTCGCAGGCTACACCTTC. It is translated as CASSLTGQGVAGYTF.

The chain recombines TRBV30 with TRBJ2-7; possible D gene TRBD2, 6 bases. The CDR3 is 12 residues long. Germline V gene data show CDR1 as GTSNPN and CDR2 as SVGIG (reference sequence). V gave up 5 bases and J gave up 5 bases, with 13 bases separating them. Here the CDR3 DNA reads TGTGCCTGGCTACGCTCGGGGGACGAGCAGTACTTC. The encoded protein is CAWLRSGDEQYF.

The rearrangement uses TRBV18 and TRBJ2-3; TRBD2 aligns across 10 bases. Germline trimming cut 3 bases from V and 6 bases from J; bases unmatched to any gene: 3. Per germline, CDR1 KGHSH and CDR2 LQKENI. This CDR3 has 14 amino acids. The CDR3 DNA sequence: TGTGCCAGCTCACCTAGCGGGGGGCTGGATACGCAGTATTTT. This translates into CASSPSGGLDTQYF.

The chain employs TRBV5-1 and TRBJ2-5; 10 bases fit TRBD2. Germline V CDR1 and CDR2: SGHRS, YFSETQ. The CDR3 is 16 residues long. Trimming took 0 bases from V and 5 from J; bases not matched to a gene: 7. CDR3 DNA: TGCGCCAGCAGCTTGGCAAGCGGGGGGGCACGTGAGACCCAGTACTTC. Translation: CASSLASGGARETQYF.

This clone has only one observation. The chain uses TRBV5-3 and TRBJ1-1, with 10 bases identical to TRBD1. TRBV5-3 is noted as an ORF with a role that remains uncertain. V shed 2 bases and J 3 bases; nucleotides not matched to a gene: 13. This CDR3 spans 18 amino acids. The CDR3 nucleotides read TGTGCCAGAAGCTTCCCCTCTCCGGGACAGGGGACGGACACTGAAGCTTTCTTT. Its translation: CARSFPSPGQGTDTEAFF.

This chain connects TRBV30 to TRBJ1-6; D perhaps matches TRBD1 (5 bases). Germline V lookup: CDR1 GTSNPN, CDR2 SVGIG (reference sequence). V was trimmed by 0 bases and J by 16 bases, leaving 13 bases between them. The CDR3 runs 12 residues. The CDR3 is CAWSVGETELHF. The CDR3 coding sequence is TGTGCCTGGAGTGTGGGTGAGACAGAGCTCCACTTT.

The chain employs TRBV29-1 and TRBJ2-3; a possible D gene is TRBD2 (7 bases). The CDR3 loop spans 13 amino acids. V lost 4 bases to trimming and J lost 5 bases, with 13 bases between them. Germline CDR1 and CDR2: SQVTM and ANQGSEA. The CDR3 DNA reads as TGCAGCGTTGTGGGGGGGCAAGAAGATACGCAGTATTTT. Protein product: CSVVGGQEDTQYF.

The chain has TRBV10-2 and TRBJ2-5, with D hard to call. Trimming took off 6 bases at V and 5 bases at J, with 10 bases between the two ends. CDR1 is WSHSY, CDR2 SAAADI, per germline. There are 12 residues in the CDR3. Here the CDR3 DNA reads TGCGCCAGCAGAACCGACGGGGAGACCCAGTACTTC. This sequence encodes CASRTDGETQYF.

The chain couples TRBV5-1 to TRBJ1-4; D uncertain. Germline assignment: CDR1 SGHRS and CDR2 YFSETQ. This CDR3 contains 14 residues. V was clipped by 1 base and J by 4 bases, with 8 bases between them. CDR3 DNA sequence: TGCGCCAGCAGCTTGAACAGCCATAATGAAAAACTGTTTTTT. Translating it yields CASSLNSHNEKLFF. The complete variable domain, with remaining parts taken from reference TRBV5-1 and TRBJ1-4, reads KAGVTQTPRYLIKTRGQQVTLSCSPISGHRSVSWYQQTPGQGLQFLFEYFSETQRNKGNFPGRFSGRQFSNSRSEMNVSTLELGDSALYLCASSLNSHNEKLFFGSGTQLSVL.

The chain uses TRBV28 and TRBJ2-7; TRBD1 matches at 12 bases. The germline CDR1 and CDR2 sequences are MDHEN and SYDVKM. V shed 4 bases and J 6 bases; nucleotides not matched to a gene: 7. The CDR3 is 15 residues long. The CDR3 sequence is CASSSLGQGAGEQYF. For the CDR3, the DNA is TGTGCCAGCAGTTCCCTGGGACAGGGGGCGGGCGAGCAGTACTTC.

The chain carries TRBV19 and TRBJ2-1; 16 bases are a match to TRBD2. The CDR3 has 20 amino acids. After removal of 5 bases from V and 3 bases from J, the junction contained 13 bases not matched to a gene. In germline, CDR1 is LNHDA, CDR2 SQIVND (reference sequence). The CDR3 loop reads CASSLPTGLAGGLYYNEQFF. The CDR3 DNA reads TGTGCCAGTAGTTTACCCACGGGACTAGCGGGGGGGCTTTACTACAATGAGCAGTTCTTC.

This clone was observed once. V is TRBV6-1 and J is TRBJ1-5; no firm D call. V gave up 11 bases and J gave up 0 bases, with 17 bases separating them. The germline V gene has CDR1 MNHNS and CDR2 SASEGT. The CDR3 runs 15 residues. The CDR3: CAGSEVADSNQPQHF. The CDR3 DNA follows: TGTGCCGGATCAGAGGTAGCCGATAGCAATCAGCCCCAGCATTTT.

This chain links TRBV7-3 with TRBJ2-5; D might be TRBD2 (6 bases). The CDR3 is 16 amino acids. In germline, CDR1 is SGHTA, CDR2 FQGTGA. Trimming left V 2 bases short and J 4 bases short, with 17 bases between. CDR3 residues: CASSLGGSTRPETQYF. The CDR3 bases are TGTGCCAGCAGCTTAGGGGGGAGCACCCGGCCAGAGACCCAGTACTTC.

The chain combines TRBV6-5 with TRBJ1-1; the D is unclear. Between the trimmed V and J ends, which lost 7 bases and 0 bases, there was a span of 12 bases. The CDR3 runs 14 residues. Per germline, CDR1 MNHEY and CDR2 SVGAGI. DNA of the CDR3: TGTGCCAGCATCCAGGACGGGGTGAACACTGAAGCTTTCTTT. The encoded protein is CASIQDGVNTEAFF.

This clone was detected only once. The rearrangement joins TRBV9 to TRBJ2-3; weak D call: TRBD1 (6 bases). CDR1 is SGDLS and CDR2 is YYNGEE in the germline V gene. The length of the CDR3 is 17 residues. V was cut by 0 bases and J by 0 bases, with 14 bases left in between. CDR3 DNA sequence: TGTGCCAGCAGCGTAGAAGGACAGCCCCGTAGCACAGATACGCAGTATTTT. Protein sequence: CASSVEGQPRSTDTQYF.

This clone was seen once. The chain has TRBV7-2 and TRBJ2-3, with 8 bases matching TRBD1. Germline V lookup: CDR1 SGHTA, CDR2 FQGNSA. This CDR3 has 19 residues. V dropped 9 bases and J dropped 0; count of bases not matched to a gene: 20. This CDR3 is CASRPAGGDPQASTDTQYF. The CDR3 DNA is TGTGCCAGTCGCCCGGCAGGGGGCGACCCTCAAGCTAGCACAGATACGCAGTATTTT.

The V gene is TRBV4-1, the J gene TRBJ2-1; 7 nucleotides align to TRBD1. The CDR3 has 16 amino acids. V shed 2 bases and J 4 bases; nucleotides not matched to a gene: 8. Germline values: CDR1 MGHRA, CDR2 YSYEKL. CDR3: CASSQRSGGYYNEQFF. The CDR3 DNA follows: TGCGCCAGCAGCCAAAGGTCAGGGGGTTATTACAATGAGCAGTTCTTC.

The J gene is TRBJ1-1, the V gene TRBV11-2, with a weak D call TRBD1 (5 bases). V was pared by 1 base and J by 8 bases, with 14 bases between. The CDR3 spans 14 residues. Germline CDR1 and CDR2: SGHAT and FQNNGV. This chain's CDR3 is CASSLGWVQEEAFF. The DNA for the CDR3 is TGTGCCAGCAGCTTAGGGTGGGTACAGGAGGAAGCTTTCTTT. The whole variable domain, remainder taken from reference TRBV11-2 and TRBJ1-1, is EAGVAQSPRYKIIEKRQSVAFWCNPISGHATLYWYQQILGQGPKLLIQFQNNGVVDDSQLPKDRFSAERLKGVDSTLKIQPAKLEDSAVYLCASSLGWVQEEAFFGQGTRLTVV.

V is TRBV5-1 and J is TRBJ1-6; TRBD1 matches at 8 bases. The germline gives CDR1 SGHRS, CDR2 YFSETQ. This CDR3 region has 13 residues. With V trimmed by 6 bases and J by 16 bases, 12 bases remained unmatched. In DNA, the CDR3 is TGCGCCAGCACAACTGACGGGACAGGTATTCTCCACTTT. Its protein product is CASTTDGTGILHF.

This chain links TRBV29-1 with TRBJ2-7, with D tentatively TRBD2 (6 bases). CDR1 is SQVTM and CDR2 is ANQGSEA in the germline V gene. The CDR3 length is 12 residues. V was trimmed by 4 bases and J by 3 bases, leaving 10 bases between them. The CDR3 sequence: CSVGSGGYEQYF. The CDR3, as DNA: TGCAGCGTTGGATCCGGGGGCTACGAGCAGTACTTC.